This T cell receptor (beta chain) was captured by sequencing in a study of blood T cell repertoires in COVID-19. Study at large: Collection of acute and convalescent COVID-19 samples took place in the United States, Italy and Spain. PBMCs, B-cell-depleted T cells, or T cells were the source of the cDNA or gDNA that made up the material.

Original processing methods: Amplification of reference gene primers was used by the study to estimate nucleated cell counts. Produced via immunoSEQ multiplex PCR; TCRdb's table is partial and in-frame only. The D gene and trimming were derived from the DNA, and the V and J assignments and clone size from that table. This sample yields around 100,000 clones, of which around 79% are seen a single time; 20% to 25% belongs to the top ten. Per germline, CDR1 KGHDR and CDR2 SFDVKD. The CDR3 consists of 14 residues. Trimming shortened V by 3 bases and J by 5 bases, and 10 bases separated the two germline ends.

The sequence was collected from a man between 65 and 80 years old with active or convalescent COVID-19. The source material was peripheral blood. This chain joins TRBV24-1 and TRBJ1-5; a weak D match, TRBD1 (6 bases). CDR3 sequence (DNA): TGTGCCACCAGTGATACACAGGGAGATCAGCCCCAGCATTTT. Its translation: CATSDTQGDQPQHF.